This record concerns one TCR beta chain sequence. This receptor's antigen is unknown. Base qualities are missing; no much larger clone stands one base away. Specimens of bladder lesions were obtained during transurethral resection and kept at -80C. DNA was extracted from bladder specimens collected at transurethral resection. For CDR1 and CDR2, the germline V gene lists SQVTM and ANQGSEA. The CDR3 runs 15 residues from the cysteine to the phenylalanine. Only the CDR3 portion is preserved as DNA: 45 bases, with reading frame beginning at the first base. After removal of 5 bases from V and 7 bases from J, the junction retains 16 bases not matched to a gene. The source of the sample is a study of T cell repertoires in urothelial bladder cancer (dated by TCRdb to the late 2010s). For context, the study as a whole: Of the roughly 12 resected lesions, three were clinically staged as cT0, three as cTa, three as cT1 and three as cT2 or greater. Around eleven resected bladder lesions, consisting of urothelial carcinoma (UC+) and benign (UC-) specimens, were examined. The study compared clonality of the TCR repertoire in bladder tumors against clonality in benign bladder inflammation. Roughly 11 patients with bladder lesions undergoing transurethral resection were identified prospectively. Study-wide findings and limitations: A median tumor infiltrating lymphocyte percentage of around 2% was observed in carcinoma specimens, compared with 12% in benign specimens. Fewer T cells were found in urothelial carcinoma specimens than in benign specimens, with medians of approximately 5,000 and 26,000, respectively. A single T-cell clone reached up to roughly 15% of infiltrating lymphocytes in carcinoma specimens, compared with 1.5% to 2% in benign specimens.

The immunoSEQ assay was used to sequence the CDR3 region of the TCR beta chain. Regarding the original processing steps: For every specimen, the T-cell fraction, clonal dominance and maximum TCR clone frequency were calculated. TCRdb took this table from immuneACCESS and kept in-frame rearrangements with V and J called. Such tables lack part of the clones; where checked against another copy, unresolved V genes explain under half of the gap, and the rest is unexplained. The DNA gave D and trimming, while V, J and clone size come from that table. The sample table records fewer than 15,000 clones; 60% to 70% of these occur just once. Around 9% of the sample rests with the top ten.

The sequence joins TRBV29-1 to TRBJ1-2, and 7 junctional nucleotides match TRBD1. The source of this sequence is a human donor with urothelial carcinoma. The sequenced sample was tumor-infiltrating cells from bladder cancer. Here the CDR3 is given as CSVQVYYDRVVGYTF. Read as DNA, the sequence is TGCAGCGTTCAAGTCTATTACGACAGGGTGGTTGGCTACACCTTC.